The 22 T cell receptor beta chains below come from one sample, sequenced in a study of Graves' ophthalmopathy and Graves' hyperthyroidism. Amplification of TCR beta CDR3 regions used RNA transcripts. First-round RT-PCR with HTBI primers preceded a second-round multiplex PCR. Each CDR3 protein is one row after TCRdb ran MiXCR on the multiplex PCR reads. The sample yields roughly 700,000 distinct CDR3 sequences, roughly 40% seen once. The specimen sequenced was peripheral blood. The receptors come from an adult man with Graves' ophthalmopathy.

This clonotype was seen repeatedly, ten times or more. V is TRBV7-9 and J is TRBJ1-2, with a possible D match to TRBD1 (6 bases). The CDR3 is 15 residues long. Trimming shortened V by 5 bases and J by 7 bases, and 20 bases separated the two germline ends. Germline V lookup: CDR1 SEHNR, CDR2 FQNEAQ (reference sequence). The CDR3 protein is CASSATGRGVSGYTF. The CDR3 DNA follows: TGTGCCAGCAGCGCGACAGGCAGGGGTGTGAGTGGCTACACCTTC.

Points on this clonotype: The junction differs from germline at one of its ends, possibly a read error. J is TRBJ2-5 and V is TRBV7-9; 12 bases are shared with TRBD2. Germline V gene data show CDR1 as SEHNR and CDR2 as FQNEAQ (reference sequence). This CDR3 region has 16 residues. Here the CDR3 DNA reads TGTGCCAGCAGCCCCGGACCGACTAGCGGGGGTGAGACCCAGCACTTC. This gives the protein CASSPGPTSGGETQHF.

Worth noting for this clonotype: This could be a read error, since a much larger clone is one nucleotide away. This rearrangement joins TRBV7-3 to TRBJ1-1; 7 bases agree with TRBD1. Germline CDR1 reads SGHTA; CDR2 reads FQGTGA. The CDR3 contains 15 residues. The CDR3 sequence is CVSSFLRQGNTEAFF. In DNA form, the CDR3 reads TGTGTCAGCAGCTTCCTACGACAGGGGAACACTGAAGCTTTCTTT.

The chain carries TRBV7-9 and TRBJ2-5, with D hard to call. The CDR3 extends over 19 amino acids. Germline values: CDR1 SEHNR, CDR2 FQNEAQ (reference sequence). Deletions cut 6 bases from V and 0 bases from J, with 26 bases between. The CDR3, as DNA: TGTGCCAGCAGTTTCCCTATCCTTTTCCGTGACGGCCACCAAGAGACCCAGTACTTC. It codes for CASSFPILFRDGHQETQYF.

V is TRBV15 and J is TRBJ1-2, with 7 bases lining up with TRBD1. The CDR3 is 14 residues long. Germline V lookup: CDR1 LNHNV, CDR2 YYDKDF (reference sequence). Losses at the gene ends were 2 bases for V and 4 bases for J; bases not matched to a gene: 4. The CDR3: CATSRPGTAYGYTF. The CDR3 DNA follows: TGTGCCACCAGCAGACCCGGGACAGCCTATGGCTACACCTTC.

This clonotype has ten or more counts. V gene TRBV15 combines with J gene TRBJ1-1; no definite D call. Deletions cut 0 bases from V and 10 bases from J, with 15 bases between. The CDR3 loop spans 14 amino acids. Germline V gene sequence: CDR1 LNHNV, CDR2 YYDKDF (reference sequence). The CDR3 here is CATSRDVVGDRAFF. CDR3 nucleotides: TGTGCCACCAGCAGAGATGTGGTTGGGGATCGAGCTTTCTTT. Looking up the rest from reference TRBV15 and TRBJ1-1 gives the full variable domain: DAMVIQNPRYQVTQFGKPVTLSCSQTLNHNVMYWYQQKSSQAPKLLFHYYDKDFNNEADTPDNFQSRRPNTSFCFLDIRSPGLGDTAMYLCATSRDVVGDRAFFGQGTRLTVV.

The gene calls are TRBV29-1 and TRBJ2-7, with D hard to call. Germline values: CDR1 SQVTM, CDR2 ANQGSEA. V lost 0 bases and J 7 bases, leaving 10 bases between the germline ends. The CDR3 consists of 12 residues. The CDR3 sequence: CSVEDRPLEQYF. The CDR3 coding sequence is TGCAGCGTTGAAGATCGGCCCCTGGAGCAGTACTTC.

This clonotype has a single count. Possible read error: a much larger clone is one base away. This chain joins TRBV7-9 and TRBJ2-6, with TRBD2 matching 7 bases. The CDR3 covers 16 residues. The germline V gene encodes CDR1 SEHNR and CDR2 FQNEAQ (reference sequence). The J segment lost 3 bases and the V segment lost 3 bases, leaving 5 bases of the junction unmatched. The CDR3 loop is CASSLGGGFGANVLTF. The CDR3 DNA sequence: TGTGCCAGCAGCTTGGGGGGGGGGTTTGGGGCCAACGTCCTGACTTTC.

This clonotype was seen many times. The rearrangement links TRBV6-5 to TRBJ1-2; 8 nucleotides align to TRBD1. The germline V gene has CDR1 MNHEY and CDR2 SVGAGI. The CDR3 is 14 residues long. The ends lost 6 bases at V and 6 bases at J; junction bases unmatched: 9. CDR3 amino acids: CASSNSGTGDGYTF. The CDR3 DNA reads as TGTGCCAGCAGCAACTCGGGGACAGGAGATGGCTACACCTTC.

Comments on this clonotype: A much larger clonotype is one base distant, so this may be a read error. This chain uses TRBV19 with TRBJ1-1; 7 nucleotides line up with TRBD1. CDR1 LNHDA and CDR2 SQIVND come from the germline V gene (reference sequence). V gave up 4 bases and J gave up 3 bases; unmatched junction bases: 5. The length of the CDR3 is 14 residues. The CDR3 DNA sequence: TGTGCCAGTAGTAGGGTTGACAGGGACACTGAAGCTTTCTTT. This encodes CASSRVDRDTEAFF.

The gene calls are TRBV9 and TRBJ1-3; perhaps TRBD1 as D (5 bases). This CDR3 region has 16 residues. Germline V gene lookup returns CDR1 SGDLS and CDR2 YYNGEE. Trimming took off 2 bases at V and 0 bases at J, with 12 bases between the two ends. CDR3 region: CASSVADSHSGNTIYF. The DNA for the CDR3 is TGTGCCAGCAGCGTTGCTGACAGTCACTCTGGAAACACCATATATTTT.

The rearrangement joins TRBV7-9 to TRBJ2-2; TRBD1 might be the D (5 bases). In germline, CDR1 is SEHNR, CDR2 FQNEAQ (reference sequence). The CDR3 has 14 residues. The V and J ends lost 5 bases and 8 bases respectively, with 15 bases between them. CDR3 protein: CASSPGHNAGELFF. The CDR3 bases are TGTGCCAGCAGCCCCGGACACAATGCGGGGGAGCTGTTTTTT.

This sequence joins TRBV2 and TRBJ2-1, with D maybe TRBD2 (5 bases). Trimming took 8 bases from V and 4 from J, leaving 12 bases between them. From germline, CDR1 is SNHLY and CDR2 FYNNEI. This CDR3 has 13 residues. CDR3 protein: CASGQAAYNEQFF. For the CDR3, the DNA is TGTGCCAGCGGGCAAGCGGCTTACAATGAGCAGTTCTTC.

This clonotype came up many times. The chain joins TRBV24-1 to TRBJ1-2, with D possibly being TRBD1 (5 bases). There are 15 residues in the CDR3. Per the germline V gene, CDR1 is KGHDR and CDR2 is SFDVKD. Trimming removed 3 bases at V and 7 bases at J, with 17 bases between. CDR3 amino acids: CATSDPRVLEGGYTF. DNA for the CDR3: TGTGCCACCAGTGATCCCAGGGTTTTAGAGGGTGGCTACACCTTC.

Regarding this clonotype: A junction end diverges from the germline sequence, so it may reflect a read error. The rearrangement joins TRBV7-7 to TRBJ2-5; TRBD1 might be the D (5 bases). The CDR3 spans 14 residues. In germline, CDR1 is SSHAT, CDR2 FNYEAQ (reference sequence). The CDR3 nucleotides are TGTGCTAGCAGCTTAGGGCGAGGACAAGGGACCCAGTACTTC. Translated, it gives CASSLGRGQGTQYF.

The rearrangement joins TRBV9 to TRBJ2-7; weak D call: TRBD2 (5 bases). The V end lost 0 bases, the J end lost 4 bases, and 8 bases lay between the germline ends. The CDR3 loop spans 13 amino acids. Germline CDR1 SGDLS, CDR2 YYNGEE. CDR3 sequence reads: CASSVEPGYEQYF. Here the CDR3 DNA reads TGTGCCAGCAGCGTAGAACCGGGGTACGAGCAGTACTTC.

This clonotype was counted at least ten times. The V gene is TRBV2, the J gene TRBJ2-6; D not resolved. Trimming pared 4 bases from V and 0 bases from J, leaving 10 bases between. The length of the CDR3 is 16 residues. The germline gives CDR1 SNHLY, CDR2 FYNNEI. The CDR3 DNA sequence: TGTGCCAGCAGTGCTGAAGGGAACTCTGGGGCCAACGTCCTGACTTTC. Translation: CASSAEGNSGANVLTF.

A note on this clonotype: Compared with germline, one end of the junction differs, possibly owing to a read error. The CDR3 region is CAGRRYMNTEAFF. The CDR3 coding sequence is TGTGCCGGCAGACGGTACATGAACACTGAAGCTTTCTTT. The chain has TRBV25-1 and TRBJ1-1, with no clear D. This CDR3 has 13 amino acids. CDR1 is MGHDK, CDR2 SYGVNS, per germline.

This clonotype appeared many times. The chain recombines TRBV29-1 with TRBJ2-5; TRBD1 aligns across 8 bases. V was pared by 7 bases and J by 9 bases, with 16 bases of the junction left unmatched. The CDR3 sequence is 14 residues long. The germline CDR1 and CDR2 sequences are SQVTM and ANQGSEA. CDR3 coding DNA: TGCAGCGCAATCACTCAGGGGGCTCAGGGGTCCCAGTACTTC. This codes for CSAITQGAQGSQYF.

The genes are TRBV9 and TRBJ2-5; 8 bases are a match to TRBD1. Germline CDR1 SGDLS, CDR2 YYNGEE. V lost 4 bases to trimming and J lost 5 bases; unmatched junction nucleotides: 7. The CDR3 is 14 residues long. CDR3 loop: CASSHRQGMETQYF. CDR3 coding DNA: TGTGCCAGCAGCCACCGACAGGGGATGGAGACCCAGTACTTC. The whole variable domain, filled in from reference TRBV9 and TRBJ2-5, reads DSGVTQTPKHLITATGQRVTLRCSPRSGDLSVYWYQQSLDQGLQFLIQYYNGEERAKGNILERFSAQQFPDLHSELNLSSLELGDSALYFCASSHRQGMETQYFGPGTRLLVL.

This clonotype turned up a few times. J is TRBJ2-5 and V is TRBV20-1; perhaps D is TRBD1 or TRBD2 (5 bases each). Trimming pared 4 bases from V and 5 bases from J, leaving 20 bases between. The CDR3 consists of 15 residues. CDR1 and CDR2 (germline): DFQATT, SNEGSKA (reference sequence). In DNA form, the CDR3 reads TGCAGTGCTAAGACTCCCCAGGGTGGGGACGAGACCCAGTACTTC. It yields the protein CSAKTPQGGDETQYF.

This clonotype was picked up a small number of times. The chain carries TRBV13 and TRBJ2-5, with 7 bases identical to TRBD1. V dropped 5 bases and J dropped 2; count of bases not matched to a gene: 8. Germline V CDR1 and CDR2: PRHDT, FYEKMQ (reference sequence). This CDR3 has 15 residues. CDR3 sequence: CASSPFWDRQETQYF. The CDR3 DNA follows: TGTGCCAGCAGCCCCTTCTGGGACAGACAAGAGACCCAGTACTTC.